The 10 T cell receptor beta chains reported below all come from one sample, sequenced in a study of shared clonotypes between healthy human individuals. Produced via immunoSEQ multiplex PCR; TCRdb's table is partial and in-frame only. This table holds more than 2,000,000 clones, approximately 93% found once. The material sequenced was naive CD4+ T cells from PBMCs. Stated subset: CD45RA+ positively selected. The receptors were gathered from a man between 18 and 29 years old in good health. Some clones in this sample may be carry-over from other donors' samples.

V and J are TRBV18 and TRBJ2-2; the match to TRBD2 covers 10 bases. The CDR3 runs 19 residues. Trimming took 0 bases from V and 2 from J; bases not matched to a gene: 9. Germline V gene lookup returns CDR1 KGHSH and CDR2 LQKENI. CDR3 residues: CASSPPGLAVTKNTGELFF. CDR3 in DNA: TGTGCCAGCTCACCACCCGGACTAGCGGTAACAAAAAACACCGGGGAGCTGTTTTTT.

This chain joins TRBV28 and TRBJ1-1; 8 bases are shared with TRBD1. CDR1 is MDHEN, CDR2 SYDVKM, per germline. The CDR3 consists of 15 residues. J gave up 2 bases and V 7 bases, and 9 bases lay outside the gene matches. For the CDR3, the DNA is TGTGCCAGCACCCAGGGGGCGGCGGGAAACACTGAAGCTTTCTTT. It yields the protein CASTQGAAGNTEAFF.

This clone was counted a few times. Here the CDR3 reads CASSLQGKNTEAFF. DNA of the CDR3: TGTGCCAGTAGTCTCCAGGGGAAAAACACTGAAGCTTTCTTT. The chain joins TRBV19 to TRBJ1-1; D may be TRBD1 (6 bases). The CDR3 has 14 residues. Germline CDR1 is LNHDA and CDR2 is SQIVND (reference sequence). V shed 5 bases and J shed 2 bases, with 12 bases lying between them.

This clone was seen more than once but under ten times. The genes are TRBV7-6 and TRBJ1-2; D unresolved. The V and J ends lost 4 bases and 7 bases respectively, with 10 bases between them. Germline V gives CDR1 SGHVS, CDR2 FNYEAQ. This CDR3 is 12 amino acids long. The CDR3 DNA is TGTGCCAGCAGCTCCAATAGCGGTGGCTACACCTTC. This codes for CASSSNSGGYTF.

This clone was picked up one time. This chain uses TRBV4-3 with TRBJ2-7, with D perhaps matching TRBD1 (5 bases). In germline, CDR1 is LGHNA, CDR2 YSLEER. The CDR3 spans 15 residues. V lost 1 base, J lost 0 bases, and 10 bases lay in between. For the CDR3, the DNA is TGCGCCAGCAGCCAAGCTTACAGGAGCTCCTACGAGCAGTACTTC. This encodes CASSQAYRSSYEQYF.

This chain connects TRBV6-6 to TRBJ2-3; the D gene could be TRBD1 or TRBD2 (6 bases each). V dropped 6 bases and J dropped 4 bases, with 17 bases sitting between them. Per germline, CDR1 MNHNY and CDR2 SVGAGI (reference sequence). This CDR3 comprises 15 residues. The chain's CDR3 is CASSRYGGGADTQYF. The CDR3 DNA reads as TGTGCCAGCAGCCGGTACGGGGGCGGTGCAGATACGCAGTATTTT.

The chain employs TRBV28 and TRBJ2-7; TRBD2 matches 11 bases. Unmatched junction bases numbered 9, after V lost 3 bases and J lost 5 bases. The CDR3 runs 16 residues. Germline V lookup: CDR1 MDHEN, CDR2 SYDVKM. The CDR3: CASSFATSGGSHEQYF. The CDR3 DNA sequence: TGTGCCAGCAGTTTCGCTACTAGCGGGGGTTCCCACGAGCAGTACTTC.

This sequence joins TRBV9 and TRBJ2-2; 12 bases are shared with TRBD1. Trimming removed 4 bases from V and 5 bases from J; junction bases left unmatched: 12. CDR3 size: 18 residues. Germline CDR1 is SGDLS and CDR2 is YYNGEE. In nucleotides, the CDR3 is TGTGCCAGCAGCCTCTTCCGGGACAGGGGGCTGGGGACCGGGGAGCTGTTTTTT. Amino acid sequence: CASSLFRDRGLGTGELFF.

CDR3 loop: CASSPQGSAVGQPQHF. The CDR3 region has the DNA TGTGCCAGCTCACCACAGGGGTCAGCGGTGGGTCAGCCCCAGCATTTT. The chain joins TRBV18 to TRBJ1-5; possibly TRBD1 for D (5 bases). The germline V and J ends were trimmed by 1 base and 6 bases, with 16 bases remaining between them. The CDR3 contains 16 residues. Per the germline V gene, CDR1 is KGHSH and CDR2 is LQKENI.

The gene calls are TRBV7-3 and TRBJ2-2; unclear D gene. Trimming cost V 5 bases and J 2 bases, with 15 bases left between them. Germline lookup yields CDR1 SGHTA and CDR2 FQGTGA. The CDR3 has 16 residues. The CDR3 region has the DNA TGTGCCAGCAGCCTCACCGTGCCGAGAAACACCGGGGAGCTGTTTTTT. Translation gives CASSLTVPRNTGELFF.